A single sample gave rise to the 24 T cell receptor beta chains below, sequenced in a study of T cells in Graves' hyperthyroidism and ophthalmopathy. TCR beta CDR3 sequences were amplified from RNA transcripts. The TCR CDR3 first-round RT-PCR relied on the HTBI primer set. Each CDR3 protein is one row after TCRdb ran MiXCR on the multiplex PCR reads. The sample includes 600,000 to 650,000 distinct CDR3 sequences, 15% to 20% of them seen just once. The specimen sequenced was blood. These receptors were collected from a woman in her 30s with Graves' hyperthyroidism.

This chain connects TRBV11-3 to TRBJ2-1, with 8 bases fitting TRBD1. The CDR3 totals 14 residues. The J segment lost 9 bases and the V segment lost 5 bases, leaving 9 bases of the junction unmatched. The germline gives CDR1 SGHNT, CDR2 YENEEA. CDR3: CASSPGQGRGEQFF. Here the CDR3 DNA reads TGTGCCAGCAGCCCCGGACAGGGAAGGGGTGAGCAGTTCTTC.

The CDR3 reads CAADSAADTQYF. CDR3 nucleotide sequence: TGTGCCGCGGACAGTGCGGCAGATACGCAGTATTTT. The J gene is TRBJ2-3, the V gene TRBV28; D possibly corresponds to TRBD1 (6 bases). V shed 11 bases and J shed 4 bases, with 13 bases lying between them. The CDR3 extends over 12 amino acids. CDR1 and CDR2 (germline): MDHEN, SYDVKM.

The J gene is TRBJ2-3, the V gene TRBV20-1, with 12 bases fitting TRBD2. V lost 0 bases to trimming and J lost 4 bases; unmatched junction nucleotides: 17. CDR3 length: 20 amino acids. Germline assignment: CDR1 DFQATT and CDR2 SNEGSKA (reference sequence). The chain's CDR3 is CSARDWLDSSGRDIADTQYF. The CDR3 DNA sequence: TGCAGTGCTAGAGATTGGCTAGATTCTAGCGGGAGGGATATTGCAGATACGCAGTATTTT.

This clonotype has a handful of counts. The rearrangement links TRBV20-1 to TRBJ2-1; TRBD2 aligns across 9 bases. The V gene's germline CDR1 is DFQATT and CDR2 SNEGSKA (reference sequence). V shed 7 bases and J 4 bases; nucleotides not matched to a gene: 8. The CDR3 runs 14 residues. This chain's CDR3 is CSVHSGRDYNEQFF. The CDR3 DNA follows: TGCAGTGTTCATAGCGGGAGAGATTACAATGAGCAGTTCTTC.

The chain is built from TRBV28 and TRBJ2-7; tentatively, D is TRBD1 or TRBD2 (6 bases each). The CDR3 totals 17 residues. CDR1 is MDHEN, CDR2 SYDVKM, per germline. The ends were cut back, 5 bases at V and 6 bases at J, with 26 bases in the middle. The CDR3 loop reads CASSPPRGQGLVTEQYF. Here the CDR3 DNA reads TGTGCCAGCAGTCCCCCCCGGGGGCAGGGCTTAGTAACCGAGCAGTACTTC.

This clonotype was counted many times. Written as DNA, the CDR3 is TGTGCCAGCAGTTACATCGGGGTCCTGGAGACCCAGTACTTC. This gives the protein CASSYIGVLETQYF. The chain employs TRBV6-5 and TRBJ2-5, with TRBD2 as a possible D gene (5 bases). CDR1 and CDR2 (germline): MNHEY, SVGAGI. CDR3 length equals 14 residues. V gave up 2 bases and J gave up 5 bases, with 12 bases separating them.

A few counts support this clonotype. The rearrangement links TRBV19 to TRBJ2-4; D is perhaps TRBD1 (6 bases). Trimming shortened V by 7 bases and J by 3 bases, and 16 bases separated the two germline ends. The CDR3 consists of 15 residues. Germline lookup yields CDR1 LNHDA and CDR2 SQIVND (reference sequence). CDR3 amino acids: CASMAGGRGKNIQYF. For the CDR3, the DNA is TGTGCCAGTATGGCTGGGGGCCGAGGCAAAAACATTCAGTACTTC.

This clonotype appeared many times. The chain is built from TRBV6-1 and TRBJ2-3, with D perhaps TRBD1 or TRBD2 (5 bases each). The germline CDR1 and CDR2 sequences are MNHNS and SASEGT. The CDR3 runs 17 residues. Trimming stripped 5 bases from V and 2 bases from J, with 20 bases between. DNA for the CDR3: TGTGCCAGCAGTTCCAAGCTGGCACAGGAGGACACAGATACGCAGTATTTT. Protein: CASSSKLAQEDTDTQYF.

This clonotype was detected many times. This rearrangement joins TRBV30 to TRBJ1-5; D is unresolved. The CDR3 has 13 amino acids. Germline V gene data show CDR1 as GTSNPN and CDR2 as SVGIG (reference sequence). V was clipped by 1 base and J by 0 bases, with 4 bases between them. The CDR3 sequence: CAWSAGSNQPQHF. CDR3 DNA sequence: TGTGCCTGGAGTGCGGGTAGCAATCAGCCCCAGCATTTT.

V usage is TRBV29-1 and J usage is TRBJ2-7, with D possibly being TRBD1 (6 bases). Trimming left V 0 bases short and J 0 bases short, with 12 bases between. Germline CDR1 reads SQVTM; CDR2 reads ANQGSEA. The CDR3 is 15 amino acids. Written as DNA, the CDR3 is TGCAGCGTTGAAGACTGGCTCAGGGGCTCCTACGAGCAGTACTTC. It is translated as CSVEDWLRGSYEQYF.

Points on this clonotype: A much larger clone differs from this one at a single base, so this may be a read error. The rearrangement uses TRBV6-1 and TRBJ2-1; no reliable D call. Germline lookup yields CDR1 MNHNS and CDR2 SASEGT. With 7 bases removed from V and 0 bases from J, the gap between germline ends came to 13 bases. The CDR3 is 15 residues long. CDR3 amino acids: CASTEGISSYNEQFF. The CDR3 nucleotides read TGTGCCAGCACCGAAGGGATTAGCTCCTACAATGAGCAGTTCTTC.

The genes are TRBV19 and TRBJ1-1, with TRBD1 matching 7 bases. Germline CDR1 reads LNHDA; CDR2 reads SQIVND (reference sequence). This CDR3 has 11 amino acids. CDR3 coding DNA: TGTGCTACCGACAGGGACACTGAAGCTTTCTTT. Translation gives CATDRDTEAFF.

J is TRBJ2-1 and V is TRBV7-9; 7 bases match TRBD2. Germline V gives CDR1 SEHNR, CDR2 FQNEAQ (reference sequence). The CDR3 runs 15 residues. V was pared by 2 bases and J by 6 bases, with 7 bases of the junction left unmatched. The CDR3 is CASSLRAGLSNEQFF. The DNA for the CDR3 is TGTGCCAGCAGCTTAAGAGCGGGACTGAGCAATGAGCAGTTCTTC.

This clonotype was observed many times. This rearrangement joins TRBV28 to TRBJ2-1, with 11 bases fitting TRBD2. CDR1 and CDR2 from the germline V gene are MDHEN and SYDVKM. With V trimmed by 4 bases and J by 4 bases, 9 bases remained unmatched. CDR3 length equals 17 residues. CDR3: CASSSGTSGNSYNEQFF. In DNA, the CDR3 is TGTGCCAGCAGTTCGGGGACTAGCGGAAACTCTTACAATGAGCAGTTCTTC.

The chain links TRBV5-5 to TRBJ2-7; no firm D call. The germline V and J ends were trimmed by 0 bases and 4 bases, with 11 bases remaining between them. The germline V gene has CDR1 SGHKS and CDR2 YYEKEE (reference sequence). The CDR3 is 14 amino acids. CDR3 loop: CASSLGTIPYEQYF. In nucleotides, the CDR3 is TGTGCCAGCAGCTTGGGCACAATCCCTTACGAGCAGTACTTC.

Many counts were recorded for this clonotype. The V and J genes are TRBV14 and TRBJ2-2; unclear D gene. Germline loops: CDR1 SGHDN, CDR2 FVKESK. The length of the CDR3 is 14 residues. Trimming pared 0 bases from V and 4 bases from J, leaving 6 bases between. CDR3 sequence reads: CASSQDLVTGELFF. The CDR3 coding sequence is TGTGCCAGCAGCCAAGATTTGGTCACCGGGGAGCTGTTTTTT.

This chain joins TRBV20-1 and TRBJ1-6; D unclear. The CDR3 sequence is 14 residues long. With 4 bases removed from V and 10 bases from J, the gap between germline ends came to 17 bases. CDR1 is DFQATT and CDR2 is SNEGSKA in the germline V gene (reference sequence). The CDR3 protein is CSAIRAPRYSPLHF. DNA of the CDR3: TGCAGTGCTATACGGGCCCCACGATACTCACCCCTCCACTTT.

There are many counts of this clonotype. The gene calls are TRBV11-2 and TRBJ2-3; D not certain. The CDR3 runs to 16 residues. Per the germline V gene, CDR1 is SGHAT and CDR2 is FQNNGV. V lost 2 bases and J lost 0, with 12 bases in between. This CDR3 reads CASSLIVDSSTDTQYF. The CDR3 nucleotides are TGTGCCAGCAGCTTAATAGTGGATTCTAGCACAGATACGCAGTATTTT.

This clonotype was observed many times. The V call is TRBV6-2 or TRBV6-3, the J call TRBJ1-5; D call uncertain. CDR1 is MNHEY and CDR2 is SVGEGT in the germline V gene. This CDR3 spans 14 amino acids. The V end was cut by 2 bases, the J end by 3 bases, with 8 bases between. The CDR3 DNA reads as TGTGCCAGCAGTTACGGGCACCCCAATCAGCCCCAGCATTTT. Protein: CASSYGHPNQPQHF.

The rearrangement joins TRBV30 to TRBJ2-5; 13 nucleotides agree with TRBD2. The V gene end was trimmed by 2 bases and the J gene end by 3 bases; junction bases not matched to a gene: 9. Germline V CDR1 and CDR2: GTSNPN, SVGIG (reference sequence). CDR3 length: 17 amino acids. CDR3 DNA sequence: TGTGCCTGGAGTCCCACCACAGGACTAGCGGGAGAAGAGACCCAGTACTTC. Translating it yields CAWSPTTGLAGEETQYF.

There are a few counts of this clonotype. The chain has TRBV4-1 and TRBJ1-4; D not resolved. This CDR3 has 12 amino acids. With 2 bases removed from V and 8 bases from J, the gap between germline ends came to 6 bases. Germline V gives CDR1 MGHRA, CDR2 YSYEKL. The chain's CDR3 is CASSQTGEKLFF. The CDR3 DNA sequence: TGCGCCAGCAGCCAAACCGGCGAAAAACTGTTTTTT.

V is TRBV20-1 and J is TRBJ2-1; D uncertain. This CDR3 is built from 14 residues. The germline V gene encodes CDR1 DFQATT and CDR2 SNEGSKA (reference sequence). V dropped 2 bases and J dropped 8 bases, with 16 bases sitting between them. CDR3 amino acids: CSARSSRHLDEQFF. CDR3 nucleotides: TGCAGTGCTAGAAGTAGCAGACATCTCGATGAGCAGTTCTTC.

The V call is TRBV5-1, the J call TRBJ1-1; perhaps TRBD1 as D (6 bases). CDR1 and CDR2 (germline): SGHRS, YFSETQ. V was cut by 0 bases and J by 4 bases, with 16 bases left in between. The CDR3 consists of 16 residues. The CDR3 region is CASSLGPVGGGTEAFF. For the CDR3, the DNA is TGCGCCAGCAGCTTGGGTCCCGTGGGGGGCGGCACTGAAGCTTTCTTT.

The chain joins TRBV27 to TRBJ2-7; D unresolved. Germline CDR1 is MNHEY and CDR2 is SMNVEV (reference sequence). The ends were cut back, 11 bases at V and 3 bases at J, with 8 bases in the middle. CDR3 length: 10 residues. The CDR3 here is CAAGFYEQYF. The CDR3 nucleotides read TGTGCCGCAGGTTTCTACGAGCAGTACTTC.